These T cell receptor beta chains were read from a single sample in a study of tumor and adjacent non-tumor tissue in lung cancer. From the multiplex PCR reads, TCRdb called clonotypes with MiXCR, one entry per CDR3 protein. The sample includes about 80,000 distinct CDR3 sequences, roughly 80% seen only once; the top ten take 51%. The sample taken for sequencing was distant non-tumor lung tissue. The receptors were gathered from a man between 60 and 75 years old with non-small cell lung cancer. The CDR3 runs from the conserved cysteine through the conserved F or W. A D gene is named only where the DNA matches it firmly. Clone size is given for some rows only: seen once, a few or many times, or a class if the clone is expanded.

clone_size d_call v_call cdr3_aa
NA TRBD2 TRBV10-2 CASSEPSGRVQYF
NA NA TRBV11-3 CTRSLTPNLYGRNTEAFF
NA NA TRBV6-5 CASSYSYRPSSYNGQIF
once TRBD2 TRBV6-5 CVSNKDWSGSAGELFF
NA TRBD1 TRBV9 CASSAGTGNYNEQFF
few NA TRBV25-1 CASSRSTDTQYF
NA NA TRBV12-3/TRBV12-4 CASSPQAGTSDQPQHF
NA TRBD2 TRBV11-3 CVSSLDRQAGVRNEQFF
NA TRBD2 TRBV6-1 CANREWTSGMHELFF
many TRBD2 TRBV12-3/TRBV12-4 CASSPLAGGRTDTQYF
NA NA TRBV20-1 CSARDKPVQTQYF
NA NA TRBV6-6 CARISALVSGNTIYF
NA NA TRBV20-1 CSASGRVSYEQCF
NA NA TRBV20-1 CIARESGDTYEQYF
NA TRBD1 TRBV4-3 CASSQRGRGNEQYF
NA NA TRBV11-3 CVSSFGGIVGAFF
NA NA TRBV6-2/TRBV6-3 CAGSYPKLGGETQYF
once TRBD1 TRBV6-1 CASSGDRGDTEAFF
once TRBD1 TRBV11-3 CASSSMTGNSPLHF
NA TRBD2 TRBV12-3/TRBV12-4 CVSSFSGGRRDERLF
once TRBD2 TRBV20-1 CGARIASGTVGEQFF
NA NA TRBV5-1 CASSMTIAKNIQYF
NA TRBD1 TRBV29-1 CCVTRTGQYEQYF
many NA TRBV7-8 CASSRRFGDRVEAFF
NA NA TRBV11-2 CASSPTSGGATGANVVTF
NA NA TRBV12-5 CASGLWHGVTDTQYF
NA TRBD1 TRBV30 CAWRDRALQYF
medium-sized NA TRBV11-2 CASSLDGSPYEQYF
NA TRBD2 TRBV6-1 CALSAVTGGSDTQYF
NA NA TRBV20-1 CSARGDPGYTSSEVNVLAF
NA TRBD2 TRBV6-5 CACCLAGANSGANVLTF
NA NA TRBV28 CASSEPGGTRQPQHF
many NA TRBV11-3 CASSLGGGRGNIQYF
NA TRBD2 TRBV5-5 CTNKPPGTRYDNEQFF
NA NA TRBV20-1 CSVRVAGKETQYF
NA TRBD2 TRBV11-3 CASSLDRLAGVGNEQSF